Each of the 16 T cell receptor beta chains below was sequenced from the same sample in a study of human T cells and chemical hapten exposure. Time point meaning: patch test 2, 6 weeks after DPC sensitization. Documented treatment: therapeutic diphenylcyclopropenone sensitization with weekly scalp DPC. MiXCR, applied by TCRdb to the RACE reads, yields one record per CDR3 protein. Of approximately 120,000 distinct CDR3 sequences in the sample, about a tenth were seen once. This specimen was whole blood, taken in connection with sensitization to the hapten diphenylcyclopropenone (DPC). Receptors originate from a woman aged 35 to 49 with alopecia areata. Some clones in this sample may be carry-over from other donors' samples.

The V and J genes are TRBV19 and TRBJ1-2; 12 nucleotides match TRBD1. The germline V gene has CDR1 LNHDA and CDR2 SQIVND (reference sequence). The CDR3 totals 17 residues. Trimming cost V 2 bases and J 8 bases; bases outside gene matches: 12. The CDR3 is CASSILPGTGGAEGYTF. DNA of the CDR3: TGTGCCAGTAGTATACTCCCCGGGACAGGGGGCGCCGAGGGCTACACCTTC. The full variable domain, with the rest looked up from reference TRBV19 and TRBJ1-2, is DGGITQSPKYLFRKEGQNVTLSCEQNLNHDAMYWYRQDPGQGLRLIYYSQIVNDFQKGDIAEGYSVSREKKESFPLTVTSAQKNPTAFYLCASSILPGTGGAEGYTFGSGTRLTVV.

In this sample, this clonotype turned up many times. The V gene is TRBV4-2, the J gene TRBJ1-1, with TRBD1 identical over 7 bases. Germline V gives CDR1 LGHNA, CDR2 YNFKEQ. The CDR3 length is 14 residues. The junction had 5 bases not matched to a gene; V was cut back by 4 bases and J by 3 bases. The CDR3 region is CASSPPTGHTEAFF. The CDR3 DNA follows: TGTGCCAGCAGCCCCCCGACAGGGCACACTGAAGCTTTCTTT.

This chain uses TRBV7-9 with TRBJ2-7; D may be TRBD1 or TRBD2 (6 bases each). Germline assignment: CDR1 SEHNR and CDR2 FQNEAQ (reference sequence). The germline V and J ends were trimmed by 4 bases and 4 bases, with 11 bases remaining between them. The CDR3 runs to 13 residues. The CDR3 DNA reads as TGTGCCAGCAGCTCCGGGGGCATTTACGAGCAGTACTTC. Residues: CASSSGGIYEQYF.

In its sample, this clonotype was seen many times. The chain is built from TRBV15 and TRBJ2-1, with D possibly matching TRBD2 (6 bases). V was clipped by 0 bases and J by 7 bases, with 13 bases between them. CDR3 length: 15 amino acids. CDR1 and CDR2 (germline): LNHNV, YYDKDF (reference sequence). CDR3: CATSRDRFGGNEQFF. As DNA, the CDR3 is TGTGCCACCAGCAGAGACCGCTTCGGGGGAAATGAGCAGTTCTTC.

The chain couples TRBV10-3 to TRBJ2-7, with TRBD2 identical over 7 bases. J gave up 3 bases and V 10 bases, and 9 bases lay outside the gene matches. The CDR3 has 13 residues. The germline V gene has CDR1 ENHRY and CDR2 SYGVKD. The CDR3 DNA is TGTGCCAGGGAGGGCCCCCGGTTCTACGAGCAGTACTTC. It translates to CAREGPRFYEQYF.

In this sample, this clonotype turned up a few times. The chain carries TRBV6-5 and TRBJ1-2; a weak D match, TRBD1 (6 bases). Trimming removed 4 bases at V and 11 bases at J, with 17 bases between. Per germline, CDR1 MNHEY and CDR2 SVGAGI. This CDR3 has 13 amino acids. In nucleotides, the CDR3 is TGTGCCAGCAGTTCCTCCCTACAGGGAAGGTACACCTTC. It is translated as CASSSSLQGRYTF.

The chain's CDR3 is CSARDPADFNEQFF. CDR3 DNA sequence: TGCAGTGCTAGAGATCCCGCGGACTTCAATGAGCAGTTCTTC. The rearrangement links TRBV20-1 to TRBJ2-1, with a weak D call TRBD2 (5 bases). This CDR3 region has 14 residues. The V end was cut by 0 bases, the J end by 6 bases, with 12 bases between. The germline gives CDR1 DFQATT, CDR2 SNEGSKA (reference sequence).

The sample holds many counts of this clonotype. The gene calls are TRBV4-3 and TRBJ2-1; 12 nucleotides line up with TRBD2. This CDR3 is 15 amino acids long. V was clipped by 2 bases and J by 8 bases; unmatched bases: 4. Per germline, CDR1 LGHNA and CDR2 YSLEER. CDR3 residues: CASSQRTSGVYEQFF. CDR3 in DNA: TGCGCCAGCAGCCAACGGACTAGCGGGGTCTATGAGCAGTTCTTC.

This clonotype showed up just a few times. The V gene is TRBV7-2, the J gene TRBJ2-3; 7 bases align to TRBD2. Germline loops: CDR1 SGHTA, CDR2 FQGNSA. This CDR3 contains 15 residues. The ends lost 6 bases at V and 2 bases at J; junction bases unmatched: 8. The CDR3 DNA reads TGTGCCAGCAGTTTTACCGGGACTACCACAGATACGCAGTATTTT. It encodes CASSFTGTTTDTQYF.

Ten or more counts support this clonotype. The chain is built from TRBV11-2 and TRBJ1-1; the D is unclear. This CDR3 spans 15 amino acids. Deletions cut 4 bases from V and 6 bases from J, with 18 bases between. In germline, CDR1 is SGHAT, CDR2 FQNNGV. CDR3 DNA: TGTGCCAGCAGCTACATGCTGGGTTTTAACTCTGAAGCTTTCTTT. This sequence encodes CASSYMLGFNSEAFF.

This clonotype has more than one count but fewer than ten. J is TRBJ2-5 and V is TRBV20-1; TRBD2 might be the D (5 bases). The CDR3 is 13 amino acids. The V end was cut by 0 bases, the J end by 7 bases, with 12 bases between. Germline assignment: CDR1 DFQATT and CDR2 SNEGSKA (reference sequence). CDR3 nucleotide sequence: TGCAGTGCTAGAGATCGGCTAGCAGGGACCCAGTACTTC. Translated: CSARDRLAGTQYF.

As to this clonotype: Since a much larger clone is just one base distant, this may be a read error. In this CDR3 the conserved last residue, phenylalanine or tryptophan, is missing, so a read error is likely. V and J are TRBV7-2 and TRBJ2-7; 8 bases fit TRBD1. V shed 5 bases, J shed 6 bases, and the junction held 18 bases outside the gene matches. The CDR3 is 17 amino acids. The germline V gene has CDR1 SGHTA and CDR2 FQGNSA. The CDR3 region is CASSLNSIRTGPFEQYL. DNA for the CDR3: TGTGCCAGCAGCCTCAATTCGATCCGGACAGGGCCATTCGAGCAGTACCTC.

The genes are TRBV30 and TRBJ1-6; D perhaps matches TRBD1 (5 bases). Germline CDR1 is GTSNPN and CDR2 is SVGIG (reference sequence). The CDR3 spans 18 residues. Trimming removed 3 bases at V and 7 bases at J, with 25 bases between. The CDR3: CAWRQGTVLGRSNSPLHF. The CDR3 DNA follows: TGTGCCTGGAGGCAAGGGACCGTTTTGGGACGGTCAAATTCACCCCTCCACTTT.

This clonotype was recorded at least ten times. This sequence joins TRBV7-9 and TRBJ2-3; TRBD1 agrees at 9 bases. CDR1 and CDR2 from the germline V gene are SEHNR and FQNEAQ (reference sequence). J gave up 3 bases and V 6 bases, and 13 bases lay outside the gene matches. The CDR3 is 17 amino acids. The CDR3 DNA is TGTGCCAGCAGTTCGCTTCCGGGACAGGGATTAACAGATACGCAGTATTTT. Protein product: CASSSLPGQGLTDTQYF. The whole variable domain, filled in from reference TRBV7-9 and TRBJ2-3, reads DTGVSQNPRHKITKRGQNVTFRCDPISEHNRLYWYRQTLGQGPEFLTYFQNEAQLEKSRLLSDRFSAERPKGSFSTLEIQRTEQGDSAMYLCASSSLPGQGLTDTQYFGPGTRLTVL.

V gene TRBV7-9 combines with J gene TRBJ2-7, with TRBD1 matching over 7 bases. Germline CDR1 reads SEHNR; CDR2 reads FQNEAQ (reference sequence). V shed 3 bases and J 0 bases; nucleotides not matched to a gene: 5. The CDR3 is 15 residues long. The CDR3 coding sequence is TGTGCCAGCAGCTTCGGACAGGCCAGCTCCTACGAGCAGTACTTC. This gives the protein CASSFGQASSYEQYF.

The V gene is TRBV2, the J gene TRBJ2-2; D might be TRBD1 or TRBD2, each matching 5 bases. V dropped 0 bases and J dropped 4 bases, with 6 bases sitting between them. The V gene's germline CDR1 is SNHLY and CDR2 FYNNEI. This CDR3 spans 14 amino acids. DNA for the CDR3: TGTGCCAGCAGTGAAGCAGGGACCACCGGGGAGCTGTTTTTT. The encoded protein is CASSEAGTTGELFF.